This T cell receptor beta chain was identified in a study of immune characterization of retroperitoneal liposarcoma. This clonotype was seen only a few times. TCRdb re-derived calls from the PCR reads in MiXCR, one entry per CDR3 protein. The sample lists 8,500 to 14,000 distinct CDR3 sequences, roughly 20% seen once, with approximately 9% in the top ten. CDR3 length: 14 residues. Germline lookup yields CDR1 DFQATT and CDR2 SNEGSKA (reference sequence). V lost 3 bases to trimming and J lost 6 bases, with 15 bases between them. The receptor was isolated from a female donor with retroperitoneal liposarcoma. The sample was blood. The chain employs TRBV20-1 and TRBJ2-1; no clear D. CDR3 sequence: CSASDGISVNEQFF. In DNA, the CDR3 is TGCAGTGCTAGTGATGGTATATCAGTCAATGAGCAGTTCTTC.